Shown below are 15 T cell receptor beta chains from a single sample sequenced in a study of graft-versus-host responses after intestinal transplantation. Data came from immunoSEQ multiplex PCR; TCRdb stores just in-frame clones and leaves some out. The sample shows about 100,000 clones, 80% to 95% of them seen only once. The material was PBMCs, obtained 453 days after intestinal transplant. These receptors all stem from a human patient who received an intestinal transplant, so some T cells may come from the graft donor.

J is TRBJ2-5 and V is TRBV12-5; the D is unclear. This CDR3 has 13 residues. Per the germline V gene, CDR1 is LGHNT and CDR2 is FRNRAP. V lost 7 bases, J lost 4 bases, and 13 bases lay in between. The CDR3 loop is CASASWTGETQYF. The DNA of the CDR3 is TGTGCTAGTGCCTCCTGGACGGGAGAGACCCAGTACTTC.

This chain joins TRBV2 and TRBJ1-2, with a possible D match to TRBD1 (6 bases). The CDR3 is 14 amino acids. CDR1 is SNHLY, CDR2 FYNNEI, per germline. Between the trimmed V and J ends, which lost 4 bases and 4 bases, there was a span of 13 bases. The CDR3 loop reads CASSVRDTSYGYTF. As DNA, the CDR3 is TGTGCCAGCAGTGTGAGGGACACAAGCTATGGCTACACCTTC.

V usage is TRBV5-1 and J usage is TRBJ2-3, with 10 positions matching TRBD2. V shed 3 bases and J 3 bases; nucleotides not matched to a gene: 4. Germline V gives CDR1 SGHRS, CDR2 YFSETQ. This CDR3 has 15 residues. The CDR3 bases are TGCGCCAGCAGCTCCAGCGGGGGGGCGACAGATACGCAGTATTTT. It encodes CASSSSGGATDTQYF.

V is TRBV19 and J is TRBJ2-7, with a possible D match to TRBD1 (5 bases). CDR1 and CDR2 from the germline V gene are LNHDA and SQIVND (reference sequence). The CDR3 is 15 amino acids. The V end lost 7 bases, the J end lost 3 bases, and 19 bases lay between the germline ends. This CDR3 is CASTPQAGMHYEQYF. CDR3 coding DNA: TGTGCCAGTACCCCACAGGCAGGGATGCACTACGAGCAGTACTTC.

This clone has a single count. The chain employs TRBV6-1 and TRBJ1-3; TRBD1 might be the D (6 bases). Deletions cut 6 bases from V and 4 bases from J, with 7 bases between. The CDR3 is 12 residues long. The germline gives CDR1 MNHNS, CDR2 SASEGT. As DNA, the CDR3 is TGTGCCAGCAGCGGGGGCGGAAACACCATATATTTT. Residues: CASSGGGNTIYF.

The chain carries TRBV11-2 and TRBJ1-4; D gene ambiguous. The CDR3 sequence is 13 residues long. Per the germline V gene, CDR1 is SGHAT and CDR2 is FQNNGV. Trimming removed 5 bases from V and 4 bases from J, with 8 bases in between. CDR3 sequence (DNA): TGTGCCAGCAGCCGAAGTATTAATGAAAAACTGTTTTTT. Translation gives CASSRSINEKLFF.

The chain links TRBV7-6 to TRBJ2-5; 7 nucleotides line up with TRBD2. CDR1 and CDR2 (germline): SGHVS, FNYEAQ. The CDR3 is made up of 15 amino acids. J gave up 4 bases and V 5 bases, and 10 bases lay outside the gene matches. The CDR3 loop is CASSQLGRGGETQYF. For the CDR3, the DNA is TGTGCCAGCAGCCAACTCGGCCGCGGGGGAGAGACCCAGTACTTC.

V usage is TRBV10-2 and J usage is TRBJ2-2, with a tentative D call TRBD1 (6 bases). V gave up 6 bases and J gave up 0 bases, with 14 bases separating them. The germline CDR1 and CDR2 sequences are WSHSY and SAAADI. This CDR3 has 16 residues. For the CDR3, the DNA is TGCGCCAGCAGAAATACCAGGGGAACGAACACCGGGGAGCTGTTTTTT. It codes for CASRNTRGTNTGELFF.

The V call is TRBV9, the J call TRBJ2-1; D remains unclear. The CDR3 length is 14 residues. The V end lost 0 bases, the J end lost 7 bases, and 11 bases lay between the germline ends. Germline CDR1 SGDLS, CDR2 YYNGEE. Here the CDR3 reads CASSVEWANNEQFF. In DNA form, the CDR3 reads TGTGCCAGCAGCGTAGAGTGGGCCAATAATGAGCAGTTCTTC. Combining the CDR3 with reference TRBV9 and TRBJ2-1 gives the whole variable domain DSGVTQTPKHLITATGQRVTLRCSPRSGDLSVYWYQQSLDQGLQFLIQYYNGEERAKGNILERFSAQQFPDLHSELNLSSLELGDSALYFCASSVEWANNEQFFGPGTRLTVL.

This sequence joins TRBV12-5 and TRBJ1-5; possibly TRBD1 for D (5 bases). The CDR3 has 14 amino acids. The germline V gene encodes CDR1 LGHNT and CDR2 FRNRAP. With 10 bases removed from V and 0 bases from J, the gap between germline ends came to 13 bases. CDR3 coding DNA: TGTGCTACTTCGCCAGGGTCTAGCAATCAGCCCCAGCATTTT. This encodes CATSPGSSNQPQHF.

This sequence joins TRBV19 and TRBJ1-1, with D hard to call. Per germline, CDR1 LNHDA and CDR2 SQIVND (reference sequence). The CDR3 is 15 residues long. V was clipped by 3 bases and J by 5 bases, with 16 bases between them. In DNA form, the CDR3 reads TGTGCCAGTAGTATGTTCGATATTGGAGGTACTGAAGCTTTCTTT. It specifies CASSMFDIGGTEAFF.

The gene calls are TRBV5-1 and TRBJ1-3; 11 bases agree with TRBD1. V shed 2 bases and J 0 bases; nucleotides not matched to a gene: 4. The CDR3 length is 17 residues. The V gene's germline CDR1 is SGHRS and CDR2 YFSETQ. CDR3 bases: TGCGCCAGCAGCTTCGGACAGGGGGCAATCTCTGGAAACACCATATATTTT. Translating gives CASSFGQGAISGNTIYF.

The chain is built from TRBV18 and TRBJ1-2; D is unresolved. Germline CDR1 is KGHSH and CDR2 is LQKENI. CDR3 size: 13 residues. The V gene lost 6 bases and the J gene lost 2 bases, with 10 bases spanning the gap. The CDR3: CASSPDGNYGYTF. CDR3 DNA sequence: TGTGCCAGCTCCCCAGACGGGAACTATGGCTACACCTTC. The variable domain in full, with the rest retrieved from reference TRBV18 and TRBJ1-2, is NAGVMQNPRHLVRRRGQEARLRCSPMKGHSHVYWYRQLPEEGLKFMVYLQKENIIDESGMPKERFSAEFPKEGPSILRIQQVVRGDSAAYFCASSPDGNYGYTFGSGTRLTVV.

The genes are TRBV2 and TRBJ2-1; TRBD2 matches at 11 bases. V shed 8 bases and J 5 bases; nucleotides not matched to a gene: 5. Germline CDR1 is SNHLY and CDR2 is FYNNEI. The CDR3 contains 14 residues. The CDR3 reads CASASGGIDNEQFF. CDR3 sequence (DNA): TGTGCCAGCGCTAGCGGGGGGATCGACAATGAGCAGTTCTTC.

V gene TRBV6-5 combines with J gene TRBJ1-6; no clear D gene. V was cut by 8 bases and J by 7 bases, with 18 bases left in between. The CDR3 consists of 15 residues. Germline-derived CDR1 and CDR2 are MNHEY and SVGAGI. The CDR3 loop is CASAPPRAHNSPLHF. Here the CDR3 DNA reads TGTGCCAGCGCGCCCCCCCGGGCCCACAATTCACCCCTCCACTTT.